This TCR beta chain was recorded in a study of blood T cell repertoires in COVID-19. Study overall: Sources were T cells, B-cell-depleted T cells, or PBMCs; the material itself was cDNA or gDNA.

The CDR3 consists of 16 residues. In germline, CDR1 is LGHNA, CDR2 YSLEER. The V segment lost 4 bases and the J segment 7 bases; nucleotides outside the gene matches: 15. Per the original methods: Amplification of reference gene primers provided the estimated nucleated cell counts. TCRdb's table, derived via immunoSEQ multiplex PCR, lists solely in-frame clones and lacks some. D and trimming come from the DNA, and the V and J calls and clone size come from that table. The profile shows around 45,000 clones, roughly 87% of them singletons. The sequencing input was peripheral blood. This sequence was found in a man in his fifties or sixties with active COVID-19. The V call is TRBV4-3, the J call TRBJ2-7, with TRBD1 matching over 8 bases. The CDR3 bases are TGCGCCAGCAGCCGGCAGACACAGGGGGTCGAGGTGGAGCAGTACTTC. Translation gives CASSRQTQGVEVEQYF.